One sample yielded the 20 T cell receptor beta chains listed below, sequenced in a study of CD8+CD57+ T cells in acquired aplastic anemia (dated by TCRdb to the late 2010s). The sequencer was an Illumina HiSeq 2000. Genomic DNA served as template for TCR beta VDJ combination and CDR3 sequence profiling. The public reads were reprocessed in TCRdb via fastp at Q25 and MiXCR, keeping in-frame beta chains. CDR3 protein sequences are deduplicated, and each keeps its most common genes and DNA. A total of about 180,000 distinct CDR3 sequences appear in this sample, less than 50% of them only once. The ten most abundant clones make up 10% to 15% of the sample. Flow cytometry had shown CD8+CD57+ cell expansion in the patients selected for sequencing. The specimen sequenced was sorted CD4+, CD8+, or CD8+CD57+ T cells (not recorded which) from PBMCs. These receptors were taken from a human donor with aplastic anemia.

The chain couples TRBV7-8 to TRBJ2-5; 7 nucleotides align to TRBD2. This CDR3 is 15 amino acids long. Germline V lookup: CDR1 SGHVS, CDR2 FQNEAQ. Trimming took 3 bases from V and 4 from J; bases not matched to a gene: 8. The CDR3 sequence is CASSFRIGEGETQYF. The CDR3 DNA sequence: TGTGCCAGCAGCTTTAGGATAGGGGAGGGAGAGACCCAGTACTTC. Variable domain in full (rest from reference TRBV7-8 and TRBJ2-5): GAGVSQSPRYKVAKRGQDVALRCDPISGHVSLFWYQQALGQGPEFLTYFQNEAQLDKSGLPSDRFFAERPEGSVSTLKIQRTQQEDSAVYLCASSFRIGEGETQYFGPGTRLLVL.

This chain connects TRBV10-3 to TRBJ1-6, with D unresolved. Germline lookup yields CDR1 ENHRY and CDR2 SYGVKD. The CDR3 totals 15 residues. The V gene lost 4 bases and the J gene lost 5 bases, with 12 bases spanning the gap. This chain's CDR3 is CAISALSGDNSPLHF. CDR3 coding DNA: TGTGCCATCAGTGCCTTGTCCGGAGATAATTCACCCCTCCACTTT.

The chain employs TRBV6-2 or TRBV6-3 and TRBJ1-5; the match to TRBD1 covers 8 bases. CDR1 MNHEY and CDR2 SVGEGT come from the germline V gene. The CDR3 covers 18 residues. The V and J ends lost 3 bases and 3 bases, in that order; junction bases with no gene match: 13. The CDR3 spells CASSYPGTGFYNNQPQHF. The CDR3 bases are TGTGCCAGCAGTTATCCCGGGACAGGTTTTTACAACAATCAGCCCCAGCATTTT.

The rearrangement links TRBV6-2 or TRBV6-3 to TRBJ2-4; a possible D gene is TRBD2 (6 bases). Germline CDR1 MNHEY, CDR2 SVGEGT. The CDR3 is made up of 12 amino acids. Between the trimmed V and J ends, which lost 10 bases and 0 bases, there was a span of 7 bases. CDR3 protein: CATGLAKNIQYF. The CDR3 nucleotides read TGTGCCACGGGACTAGCCAAAAACATTCAGTACTTC.

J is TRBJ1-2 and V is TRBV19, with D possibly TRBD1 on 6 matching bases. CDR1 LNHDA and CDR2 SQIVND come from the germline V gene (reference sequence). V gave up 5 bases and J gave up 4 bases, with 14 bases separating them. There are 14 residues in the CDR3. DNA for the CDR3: TGTGCCAGTAGTCGACAGGCTAGCTTCTATGGCTACACCTTC. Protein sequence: CASSRQASFYGYTF.

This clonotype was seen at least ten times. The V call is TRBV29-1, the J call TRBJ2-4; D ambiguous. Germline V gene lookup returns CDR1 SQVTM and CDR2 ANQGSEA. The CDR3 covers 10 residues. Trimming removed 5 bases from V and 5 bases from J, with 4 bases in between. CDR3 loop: CSVRENIQYF. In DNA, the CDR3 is TGCAGCGTTAGGGAAAACATTCAGTACTTC.

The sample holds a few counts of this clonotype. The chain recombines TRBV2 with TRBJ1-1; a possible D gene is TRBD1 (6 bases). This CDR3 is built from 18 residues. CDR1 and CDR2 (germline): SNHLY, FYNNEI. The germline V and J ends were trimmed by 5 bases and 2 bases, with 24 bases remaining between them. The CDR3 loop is CASSPVSQGSPTNTEAFF. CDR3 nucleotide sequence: TGTGCCAGCAGTCCCGTTTCACAGGGTAGCCCAACTAACACTGAAGCTTTCTTT. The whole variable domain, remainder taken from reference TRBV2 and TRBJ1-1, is EPEVTQTPSHQVTQMGQEVILRCVPISNHLYFYWYRQILGQKVEFLVSFYNNEISEKSEIFDDQFSVERPDGSNFTLKIRSTKLEDSAMYFCASSPVSQGSPTNTEAFFGQGTRLTVV.

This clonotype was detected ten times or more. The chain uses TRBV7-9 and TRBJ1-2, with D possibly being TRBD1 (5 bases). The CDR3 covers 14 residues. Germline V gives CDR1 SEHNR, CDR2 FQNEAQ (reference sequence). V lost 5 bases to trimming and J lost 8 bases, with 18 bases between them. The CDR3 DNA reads TGTGCCAGCAGCCCCCCTCAGGGCACAGTGGGCTACACCTTC. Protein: CASSPPQGTVGYTF.

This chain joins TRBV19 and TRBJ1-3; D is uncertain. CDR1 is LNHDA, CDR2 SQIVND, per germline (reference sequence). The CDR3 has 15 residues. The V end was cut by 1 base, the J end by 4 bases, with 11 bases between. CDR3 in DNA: TGTGCCAGTAGTATAGCGCCAGACGGAGGAAACACCATATATTTT. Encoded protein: CASSIAPDGGNTIYF.

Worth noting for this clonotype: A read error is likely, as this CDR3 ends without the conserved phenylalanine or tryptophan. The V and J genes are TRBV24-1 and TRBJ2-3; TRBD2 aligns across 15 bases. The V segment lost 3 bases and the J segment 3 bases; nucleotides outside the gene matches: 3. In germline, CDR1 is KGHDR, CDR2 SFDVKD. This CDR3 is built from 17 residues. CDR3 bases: TGTGCCACCAGTGATCCCGGACTAGCGGGGGGGACAGATACGCAGTATTCT. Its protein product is CATSDPGLAGGTDTQYS.

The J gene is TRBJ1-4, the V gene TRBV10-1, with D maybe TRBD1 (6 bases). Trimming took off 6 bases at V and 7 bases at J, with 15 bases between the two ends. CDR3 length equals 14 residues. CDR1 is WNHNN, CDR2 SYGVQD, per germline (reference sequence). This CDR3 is CASSPGGLGEKLFF. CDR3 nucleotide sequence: TGCGCCAGCAGCCCCGGGGGCCTCGGTGAAAAACTGTTTTTT.

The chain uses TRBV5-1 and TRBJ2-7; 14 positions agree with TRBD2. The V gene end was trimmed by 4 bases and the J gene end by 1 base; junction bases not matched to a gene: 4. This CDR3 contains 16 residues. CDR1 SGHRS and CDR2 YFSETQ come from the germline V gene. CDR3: CASSVGTSGSSYEQYF. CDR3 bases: TGCGCCAGCAGCGTTGGGACTAGCGGGAGTTCCTACGAGCAGTACTTC.

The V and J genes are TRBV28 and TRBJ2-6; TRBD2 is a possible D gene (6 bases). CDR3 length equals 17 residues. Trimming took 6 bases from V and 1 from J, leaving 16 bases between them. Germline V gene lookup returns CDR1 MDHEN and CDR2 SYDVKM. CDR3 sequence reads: CASSLGGFGSGANVLTF. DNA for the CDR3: TGTGCCAGCAGCTTGGGAGGATTCGGGTCTGGGGCCAACGTCCTGACTTTC.

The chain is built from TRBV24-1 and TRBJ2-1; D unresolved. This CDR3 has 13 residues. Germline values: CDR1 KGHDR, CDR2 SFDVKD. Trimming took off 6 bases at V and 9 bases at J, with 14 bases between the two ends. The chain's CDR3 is CATSLRLGSEQFF. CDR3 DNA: TGTGCCACCAGTCTTCGGCTCGGTAGTGAGCAGTTCTTC.

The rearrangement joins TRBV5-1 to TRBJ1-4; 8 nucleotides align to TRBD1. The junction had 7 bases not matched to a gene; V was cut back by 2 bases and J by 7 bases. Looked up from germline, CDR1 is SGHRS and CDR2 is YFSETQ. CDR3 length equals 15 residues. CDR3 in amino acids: CASSLSGQVGEKLFF. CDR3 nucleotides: TGCGCCAGCAGCTTATCGGGACAGGTAGGTGAAAAACTGTTTTTT.

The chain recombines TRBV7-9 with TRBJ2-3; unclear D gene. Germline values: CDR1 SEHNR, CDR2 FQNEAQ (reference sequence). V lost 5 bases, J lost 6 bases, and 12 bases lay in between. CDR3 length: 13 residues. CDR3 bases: TGTGCCAGCAGCGGGAACCACGGGGATACGCAGTATTTT. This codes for CASSGNHGDTQYF.

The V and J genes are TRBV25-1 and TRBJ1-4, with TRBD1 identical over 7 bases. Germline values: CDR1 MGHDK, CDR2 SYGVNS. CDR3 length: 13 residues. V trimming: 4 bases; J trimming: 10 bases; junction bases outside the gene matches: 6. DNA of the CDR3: TGTGCCAGCAGTGCCCCGGGACAGCGAAAACTGTTTTTT. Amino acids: CASSAPGQRKLFF. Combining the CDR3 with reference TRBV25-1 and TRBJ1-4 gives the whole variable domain EADIYQTPRYLVIGTGKKITLECSQTMGHDKMYWYQQDPGMELHLIHYSYGVNSTEKGDLSSESTVSRIRTEHFPLTLESARPSHTSQYLCASSAPGQRKLFFGSGTQLSVL.

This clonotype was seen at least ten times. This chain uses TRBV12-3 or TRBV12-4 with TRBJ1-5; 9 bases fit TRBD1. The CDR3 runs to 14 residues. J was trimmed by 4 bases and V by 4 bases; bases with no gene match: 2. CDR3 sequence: CASSSTGGNQPQHF. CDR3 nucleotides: TGTGCCAGCAGTTCGACAGGGGGAAATCAGCCCCAGCATTTT.

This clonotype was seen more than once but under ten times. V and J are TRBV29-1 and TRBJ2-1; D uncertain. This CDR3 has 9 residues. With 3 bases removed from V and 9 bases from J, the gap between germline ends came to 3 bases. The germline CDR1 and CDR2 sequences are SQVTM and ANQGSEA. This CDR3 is CSVDGEQFF. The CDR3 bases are TGCAGCGTTGACGGTGAGCAGTTCTTC.

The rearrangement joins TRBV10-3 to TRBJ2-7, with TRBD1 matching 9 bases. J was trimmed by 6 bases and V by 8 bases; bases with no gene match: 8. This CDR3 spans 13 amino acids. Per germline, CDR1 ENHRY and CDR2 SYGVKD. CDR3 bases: TGTGCCATCTCCGGGGGACAGGGCGGCGAGCAGTACTTC. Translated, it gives CAISGGQGGEQYF.